These 19 T cell receptor beta chains originate from one sample sequenced in a study of blood T cells in healthy people across ages. Primed by a sample-barcoded 5' primer and a J-beta primer mix, a second PCR proceeded for about 6 to 12 cycles. TCRdb re-derived calls from the 5' RACE reads in MiXCR, one entry per CDR3 protein. There are some 1 million distinct CDR3 sequences in the sample; 45% occur only once, and 15% to 20% lies in the top ten. The specimen sequenced was blood. The receptors originated from a woman aged 55 to 70 in good health.

This chain links TRBV5-5 with TRBJ1-5; the D is unclear. Trimming shortened V by 0 bases and J by 3 bases, and 7 bases separated the two germline ends. The V gene's germline CDR1 is SGHKS and CDR2 YYEKEE (reference sequence). The CDR3 sequence is 14 residues long. In nucleotides, the CDR3 is TGTGCCAGCAGCTTGGGCCAGTACAATCAGCCCCAGCATTTT. Residues: CASSLGQYNQPQHF.

This clonotype was found a few times. The rearrangement uses TRBV9 and TRBJ2-7; D may match TRBD1 or TRBD2 (6 bases each). This CDR3 spans 15 amino acids. Germline values: CDR1 SGDLS, CDR2 YYNGEE. The V end was cut by 3 bases, the J end by 0 bases, with 13 bases between. In DNA, the CDR3 is TGTGCCAGCAGCGAGGGGGGCCTAGACTCCTACGAGCAGTACTTC. This codes for CASSEGGLDSYEQYF.

V usage is TRBV6-5 and J usage is TRBJ2-3; no reliable D call. Germline assignment: CDR1 MNHEY and CDR2 SVGAGI. The CDR3 consists of 16 residues. V lost 3 bases, J lost 0 bases, and 13 bases lay in between. The CDR3 here is CASSYFPGASTDTQYF. DNA for the CDR3: TGTGCCAGCAGTTATTTTCCCGGAGCTAGCACAGATACGCAGTATTTT.

This rearrangement joins TRBV7-2 to TRBJ1-1; perhaps TRBD1 as D (6 bases). Trimming stripped 3 bases from V and 8 bases from J, with 19 bases between. Germline values: CDR1 SGHTA, CDR2 FQGNSA. The length of the CDR3 is 15 residues. The CDR3 region is CASSFGGGGRSEAFF. In DNA, the CDR3 is TGTGCCAGCAGCTTCGGAGGGGGGGGGAGGTCGGAAGCTTTCTTT.

The gene calls are TRBV12-3 or TRBV12-4 and TRBJ2-7; no firm D call. The CDR3 covers 13 residues. V gave up 5 bases and J gave up 0 bases, with 8 bases separating them. This chain's CDR3 is CASSVQRSYEQYF. CDR3 bases: TGTGCCAGCAGTGTACAGCGCTCCTACGAGCAGTACTTC.

The table lists this clonotype with many counts. This sequence joins TRBV5-1 and TRBJ2-1; D gene uncertain. V gave up 4 bases and J gave up 6 bases, with 17 bases separating them. The germline V gene encodes CDR1 SGHRS and CDR2 YFSETQ. This CDR3 has 15 amino acids. CDR3 residues: CASSPEGASPNEQFF. As DNA, the CDR3 is TGCGCCAGCAGCCCGGAAGGAGCGTCCCCCAATGAGCAGTTCTTC.

The chain is built from TRBV30 and TRBJ2-2, with 7 bases lining up with TRBD1. The trim removed 0 bases at V and 8 bases at J, leaving 6 bases unmatched. In germline, CDR1 is GTSNPN, CDR2 SVGIG (reference sequence). This CDR3 is 14 amino acids long. Here the CDR3 reads CAWSVRDRAGELFF. Written as DNA, the CDR3 is TGTGCCTGGAGTGTACGAGACAGGGCTGGGGAGCTGTTTTTT.

CDR3: CASSERPGNRAEAFF. CDR3 in DNA: TGTGCCAGCAGTGAACGCCCAGGGAATAGGGCTGAAGCTTTCTTT. The chain employs TRBV2 and TRBJ1-1, with D perhaps matching TRBD1 (5 bases). The germline V gene encodes CDR1 SNHLY and CDR2 FYNNEI. CDR3 length: 15 amino acids. The V and J ends lost 2 bases and 6 bases respectively, with 16 bases between them.

This clonotype was counted only a few times. V usage is TRBV5-1 and J usage is TRBJ2-3, with 8 bases that match TRBD1. The CDR3 is 14 residues long. CDR1 and CDR2 from the germline V gene are SGHRS and YFSETQ. The V and J ends lost 4 bases and 6 bases, in that order; junction bases with no gene match: 7. The CDR3 reads CASSRGRGLDTQYF. Here the CDR3 DNA reads TGCGCCAGCAGCAGGGGCAGGGGGCTGGATACGCAGTATTTT.

The V gene is TRBV6-5, the J gene TRBJ2-1; D might be TRBD1 (6 bases). V dropped 6 bases and J dropped 2 bases, with 17 bases sitting between them. The CDR3 is made up of 16 amino acids. Looked up from germline, CDR1 is MNHEY and CDR2 is SVGAGI. Written as DNA, the CDR3 is TGTGCCAGCAGCCTCCGATCGGACAGAGCCTACAATGAGCAGTTCTTC. It codes for CASSLRSDRAYNEQFF.

The rearrangement uses TRBV20-1 and TRBJ2-5; tentatively, D is TRBD1 (6 bases). Germline CDR1 and CDR2: DFQATT and SNEGSKA (reference sequence). Deletions cut 7 bases from V and 4 bases from J, with 13 bases between. The CDR3 covers 12 residues. The CDR3 here is CSVTGPGETQYF. The CDR3 DNA follows: TGCAGTGTTACAGGGCCGGGAGAGACCCAGTACTTC.

This clonotype was recorded a few times. This chain connects TRBV11-2 to TRBJ1-1; D remains unclear. The germline V gene has CDR1 SGHAT and CDR2 FQNNGV. V lost 1 base to trimming and J lost 10 bases, with 10 bases between them. There are 12 residues in the CDR3. This CDR3 is CASSLGGLVAFF. CDR3 nucleotide sequence: TGTGCCAGCAGCTTAGGGGGTTTAGTAGCTTTCTTT. The variable domain in full, completed from reference TRBV11-2 and TRBJ1-1, reads EAGVAQSPRYKIIEKRQSVAFWCNPISGHATLYWYQQILGQGPKLLIQFQNNGVVDDSQLPKDRFSAERLKGVDSTLKIQPAKLEDSAVYLCASSLGGLVAFFGQGTRLTVV.

This rearrangement joins TRBV5-1 to TRBJ2-3, with 9 bases lining up with TRBD1. CDR3 length: 15 amino acids. Trimming at V came to 4 bases and at J to 1 base, leaving 4 bases not matched to a gene. Germline V CDR1 and CDR2: SGHRS, YFSETQ. CDR3 sequence (DNA): TGCGCCAGCAGCAAGACAGGGGGAGGCACAGATACGCAGTATTTT. Translated: CASSKTGGGTDTQYF.

The genes are TRBV2 and TRBJ2-3, with 8 bases lining up with TRBD1. J lost 2 bases, V lost 3 bases, and 4 bases had no gene match. Germline assignment: CDR1 SNHLY and CDR2 FYNNEI. CDR3 size: 15 residues. CDR3 in amino acids: CASSDLTGVTDTQYF. CDR3 in DNA: TGTGCCAGCAGTGATTTGACAGGGGTCACAGATACGCAGTATTTT.

The chain employs TRBV7-9 and TRBJ2-1, with D unclear. The V and J ends lost 6 bases and 3 bases respectively, with 6 bases between them. CDR3 length: 12 residues. The germline CDR1 and CDR2 sequences are SEHNR and FQNEAQ (reference sequence). This CDR3 is CASRGNYNEQFF. CDR3 bases: TGTGCCAGCAGGGGGAACTACAATGAGCAGTTCTTC. Based on the CDR3 plus reference TRBV7-9 and TRBJ2-1, the full variable domain is DTGVSQNPRHKITKRGQNVTFRCDPISEHNRLYWYRQTLGQGPEFLTYFQNEAQLEKSRLLSDRFSAERPKGSFSTLEIQRTEQGDSAMYLCASRGNYNEQFFGPGTRLTVL.

The chain combines TRBV20-1 with TRBJ2-3; D gene uncertain. The CDR3 is 11 amino acids. V was pared by 6 bases and J by 4 bases, with 8 bases between. Looked up from germline, CDR1 is DFQATT and CDR2 is SNEGSKA (reference sequence). The CDR3 here is CSAVRADTQYF. CDR3 coding DNA: TGCAGTGCAGTTAGGGCAGATACGCAGTATTTT.

V usage is TRBV18 and J usage is TRBJ1-1, with unresolved D. Trimming removed 3 bases from V and 0 bases from J, with 8 bases in between. The CDR3 has 14 amino acids. CDR1 is KGHSH and CDR2 is LQKENI in the germline V gene. CDR3 coding DNA: TGTGCCAGCTCACCCGTGACCGTGAACACTGAAGCTTTCTTT. Translated: CASSPVTVNTEAFF.

On this clonotype: At one end, the junction sequence differs from germline, possibly due to a read error. The rearrangement joins TRBV7-2 to TRBJ2-3; D is perhaps TRBD2 (6 bases). The CDR3 sequence is 16 residues long. Germline lookup yields CDR1 SGHTA and CDR2 FQGNSA. As DNA, the CDR3 is TGTGCCAGCAGTCCCGTCAGGTCGGGAGTCACAGAGACGCAGTATTTT. Translated: CASSPVRSGVTETQYF.

The gene calls are TRBV12-3 or TRBV12-4 and TRBJ2-3; D is possibly TRBD2 (6 bases). The CDR3 is made up of 18 amino acids. Trimming removed 4 bases from V and 0 bases from J, with 20 bases in between. The CDR3 DNA sequence: TGTGCCAGCAGTTCTACACGCGGCGGGGACCCTAGCACAGATACGCAGTATTTT. Translated, it gives CASSSTRGGDPSTDTQYF.